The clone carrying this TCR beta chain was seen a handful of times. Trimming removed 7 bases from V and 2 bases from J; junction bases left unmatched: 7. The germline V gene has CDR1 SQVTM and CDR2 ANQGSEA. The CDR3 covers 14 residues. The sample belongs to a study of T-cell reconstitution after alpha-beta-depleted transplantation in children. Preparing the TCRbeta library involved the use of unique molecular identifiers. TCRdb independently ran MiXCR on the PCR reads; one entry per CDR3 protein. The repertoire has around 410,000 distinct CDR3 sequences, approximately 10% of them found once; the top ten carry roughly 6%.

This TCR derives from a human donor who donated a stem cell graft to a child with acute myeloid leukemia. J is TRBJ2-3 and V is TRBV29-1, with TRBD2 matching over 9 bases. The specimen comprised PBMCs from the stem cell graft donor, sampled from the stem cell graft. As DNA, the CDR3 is TGCAGCGCCGCCGCGGGGGGGTCCACAGATACGCAGTATTTT. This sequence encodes CSAAAGGSTDTQYF.